The clone carrying this T cell receptor (beta chain) was counted a few times. Regarding time point: newly diagnosed GD, antithyroid drugs for less than 3 months. From RNA extracted from PBMCs, the TCR library was made. The data are from a study of regulatory T cells in long-lasting Graves disease. The ends lost 0 bases at V and 8 bases at J; junction bases unmatched: 10. There are 15 residues in the CDR3. Looked up from germline, CDR1 is SGHRS and CDR2 is YFSETQ. For TCR beta, libraries came from iRepertoire HTBI primers and Arm-PCR of CDR3 regions. In TCRdb, the multiplex PCR reads were re-called with MiXCR into one record per CDR3 protein. The table has 350,000 to 500,000 distinct CDR3 sequences, about 14% seen once. These sequences were also reported in another study, on T cells in Graves' hyperthyroidism and ophthalmopathy.

The chain combines TRBV5-1 with TRBJ1-2, with 7 bases identical to TRBD1. The material sequenced was peripheral blood mononuclear cells (PBMCs), taken at new diagnosis, from a patient treated with antithyroid drugs. This sequence was found in a woman between 50 and 59 years old with Graves disease. CDR3 amino acids: CASSLGQGVFGGYTF. The DNA for the CDR3 is TGCGCCAGCAGCTTGGGACAGGGAGTTTTTGGGGGCTACACCTTC.